This passage covers 18 T cell receptor beta chains from one sample sequenced in a study of Graves' ophthalmopathy and Graves' hyperthyroidism. For repertoire sequencing, the TCR beta CDR3 regions were amplified from RNA transcripts. Second-round multiplex PCR came after a first-round RT-PCR that employed HTBI primers. From the multiplex PCR reads, TCRdb called clonotypes with MiXCR, one entry per CDR3 protein. The table includes 620,000 or so distinct CDR3 sequences, around a fifth detected once. Material: peripheral blood. These receptors all come from a woman under 30 with stable Graves' hyperthyroidism. Some clones in this sample may be carry-over from other donors' samples.

This clonotype was seen many times. The J gene is TRBJ1-5, the V gene TRBV28; D is undetermined. V shed 6 bases and J shed 3 bases, with 15 bases lying between them. The CDR3 runs to 15 residues. Per the germline V gene, CDR1 is MDHEN and CDR2 is SYDVKM. The CDR3 nucleotides read TGTGCCAGCAGCCGTTACAGAACCTACAATCAGCCCCAGCATTTT. Translated, it gives CASSRYRTYNQPQHF.

This chain's CDR3 is CASSRDGKYGYTF. The CDR3 DNA reads as TGTGCCAGCAGTCGTGACGGGAAATATGGCTACACCTTC. The rearrangement joins TRBV12-3 or TRBV12-4 to TRBJ1-2; D unclear. The V gene lost 5 bases and the J gene lost 5 bases, with 12 bases spanning the gap. This CDR3 is 13 amino acids long.

This clonotype was seen repeatedly, ten times or more. V usage is TRBV12-3 or TRBV12-4 and J usage is TRBJ1-3; perhaps TRBD1 as D (6 bases). V was shortened by 11 bases and J by 0 bases, with 20 bases between the two germline ends. The CDR3 spans 16 residues. Here the CDR3 DNA reads TGTGCCTCAACGCCGTCGACAGGAAGCTCTGGAAACACCATATATTTT. Translation: CASTPSTGSSGNTIYF.

This clonotype was found many times. The chain carries TRBV20-1 and TRBJ1-6; D is ambiguous. From germline, CDR1 is DFQATT and CDR2 SNEGSKA (reference sequence). The CDR3 contains 12 residues. V shed 6 bases and J shed 12 bases, with 15 bases lying between them. The CDR3 sequence is CSAYDNSGPLHF. In nucleotides, the CDR3 is TGCAGTGCATACGATAATTCTGGACCCCTCCACTTT.

This clonotype was seen a handful of times. Here the CDR3 DNA reads TGTGCCAGCAGCTTGGAGGTTTCGGCGGCCCGGCAGCCCCAGCATTTT. It yields the protein CASSLEVSAARQPQHF. V is TRBV5-5 and J is TRBJ1-5; no clear D. The germline V gene encodes CDR1 SGHKS and CDR2 YYEKEE (reference sequence). This CDR3 comprises 16 residues. V lost 0 bases to trimming and J lost 7 bases, with 17 bases between them. Using reference TRBV5-5 and TRBJ1-5 for the parts outside the CDR3, the full variable domain is DAGVTQSPTHLIKTRGQQVTLRCSPISGHKSVSWYQQVLGQGPQFIFQYYEKEERGRGNFPDRFSARQFPNYSSELNVNALLLGDSALYLCASSLEVSAARQPQHFGDGTRLSIL.

The V and J genes are TRBV4-1 and TRBJ1-3; 7 nucleotides line up with TRBD1. V lost 1 base, J lost 3 bases, and 6 bases stayed unmatched. The CDR3 spans 16 residues. Germline-derived CDR1 and CDR2 are MGHRA and YSYEKL. CDR3 nucleotides: TGCGCCAGCAGCCAAGTGAAAAACAGGGGTGGAAACACCATATATTTT. Protein: CASSQVKNRGGNTIYF.

Only a few counts were recorded for this clonotype. The V gene is TRBV6-1, the J gene TRBJ2-5; TRBD1 matches 7 bases. This CDR3 region has 12 residues. Germline assignment: CDR1 MNHNS and CDR2 SASEGT. The J segment lost 1 base and the V segment lost 10 bases, leaving 3 bases of the junction unmatched. The CDR3 loop reads CATRGSQETQYF. CDR3 DNA: TGTGCCACCAGGGGGTCCCAAGAGACCCAGTACTTC.

This clonotype was recorded many times. The genes are TRBV7-9 and TRBJ1-1; unclear D gene. Between the trimmed V and J ends, which lost 5 bases and 2 bases, there was a span of 12 bases. CDR3 size: 14 residues. CDR1 and CDR2 (germline): SEHNR, FQNEAQ (reference sequence). CDR3 protein: CASSALPFNTEAFF. CDR3 in DNA: TGTGCCAGCAGCGCACTTCCTTTTAACACTGAAGCTTTCTTT.

The sample holds many counts of this clonotype. V is TRBV30 and J is TRBJ2-2; possibly TRBD1 for D (5 bases). The CDR3 contains 14 residues. Trimming cost V 0 bases and J 8 bases, with 13 bases left between them. From germline, CDR1 is GTSNPN and CDR2 SVGIG (reference sequence). The CDR3 loop is CAWSVTRGWGELFF. CDR3 bases: TGTGCCTGGAGTGTAACAAGGGGATGGGGGGAGCTGTTTTTT.

Worth noting for this clonotype: This may come from a read error, since a much larger clone is one base off. The chain recombines TRBV12-3 or TRBV12-4 with TRBJ2-7; D may be TRBD2 (5 bases). This CDR3 contains 13 residues. The germline V and J ends were trimmed by 6 bases and 0 bases, with 9 bases remaining between them. The CDR3 here is CASRDFLSYEQYF. The DNA of the CDR3 is TGTGCCAGCAGGGACTTCCTCTCCTACGAGCAGTACTTC.

This clonotype has just a few counts. The chain links TRBV6-4 to TRBJ1-5; 11 bases map to TRBD1. V was pared by 6 bases and J by 3 bases, with 10 bases of the junction left unmatched. The germline gives CDR1 MRHNA, CDR2 SNTAGT. This CDR3 comprises 17 residues. CDR3 nucleotide sequence: TGTGCCAGCAGGGGACCCGGGACAGGGGGAGACAATCAGCCCCAGCATTTT. Amino acid sequence: CASRGPGTGGDNQPQHF.

This sequence joins TRBV3-1 and TRBJ2-7; tentatively, D is TRBD1 or TRBD2 (6 bases each). Trimming pared 3 bases from V and 3 bases from J, leaving 12 bases between. Germline loops: CDR1 LGHDT, CDR2 YNNKEL (reference sequence). This CDR3 is 14 amino acids long. This chain's CDR3 is CASSHFRGLYEQYF. The CDR3 DNA reads as TGTGCCAGCAGCCATTTCCGGGGGCTCTACGAGCAGTACTTC.

Only a few counts were recorded for this clonotype. The chain combines TRBV28 with TRBJ1-2; D is ambiguous. The V end was cut by 6 bases, the J end by 8 bases, with 19 bases between. The CDR3 sequence is 14 residues long. Germline loops: CDR1 MDHEN, CDR2 SYDVKM. Here the CDR3 reads CASSILMGMQGYTF. The CDR3 DNA follows: TGTGCCAGCAGCATACTCATGGGGATGCAGGGCTACACCTTC.

This clonotype was seen at least ten times. This chain uses TRBV7-6 with TRBJ1-6; D might be TRBD1 (5 bases). Germline V gives CDR1 SGHVS, CDR2 FNYEAQ. The CDR3 extends over 16 amino acids. Trimming cost V 5 bases and J 9 bases, with 20 bases left between them. CDR3 DNA: TGTGCCAGCAGCCCCGCGAGAAGGGGTTTCGGTTCACCCCTCCACTTT. Translated: CASSPARRGFGSPLHF.

This clonotype was recorded at least ten times. The chain is built from TRBV12-3 or TRBV12-4 and TRBJ1-2, with a tentative D call TRBD1 (5 bases). The V end lost 4 bases, the J end lost 2 bases, and 11 bases lay between the germline ends. The CDR3 consists of 14 residues. CDR3 bases: TGTGCCAGCAGTTACCGGGACGGCAACTATGGCTACACCTTC. Translating gives CASSYRDGNYGYTF.

The chain combines TRBV20-1 with TRBJ2-5; no definite D call. The CDR3 runs to 11 residues. Trimming cost V 6 bases and J 5 bases, with 10 bases left between them. The germline V gene has CDR1 DFQATT and CDR2 SNEGSKA (reference sequence). CDR3: CSAKSTETQYF. The DNA of the CDR3 is TGCAGTGCAAAGTCTACGGAGACCCAGTACTTC.

This clonotype was counted at least ten times. This sequence joins TRBV12-3 or TRBV12-4 and TRBJ2-7; 9 nucleotides line up with TRBD1. The CDR3 has 14 amino acids. The trim removed 6 bases at V and 3 bases at J, leaving 6 bases unmatched. The CDR3 nucleotides are TGTGCCAGCAGCCGGGGACAGGGAGACTACGAGCAGTACTTC. It encodes CASSRGQGDYEQYF.

This clonotype showed up many times. The rearrangement uses TRBV24-1 and TRBJ1-5, with TRBD1 identical over 7 bases. Germline V gene data show CDR1 as KGHDR and CDR2 as SFDVKD. The V segment lost 7 bases and the J segment 4 bases; nucleotides outside the gene matches: 6. The CDR3 extends over 14 amino acids. CDR3 residues: CATSARGHNQPQHF. The DNA of the CDR3 is TGTGCCACCAGCGCGAGGGGGCATAATCAGCCCCAGCATTTT.